This paragraph reports one TCR beta chain. No antigen is known for it. This sample was taken from a study of shared clonotypes between healthy human individuals. Study context: Each donor had three CD4 naive, three CD4 memory, two CD8 naive and one CD8 memory plate.

The CDR3 length is 17 residues. The table came from immunoSEQ multiplex PCR; TCRdb's copy has only in-frame clones and leaves some out. This sample has about 1,900,000 clones, with about 94% found just once. Findings of the study overall: The sampled material consisted only of blood, and tissue repertoires are likely to differ. There were few donors, and this limited the genetic and exposure-history diversity represented.

CD45RO-negative, CCR7-selected cells formed the naive CD8 fraction, which excluded terminally differentiated effector memory CD45RA+ cells. This TCR came from a man aged 18 to 29 in good health. The J gene is TRBJ1-5, the V gene TRBV21-1; the table's D call of TRBD1 was not tested on the DNA. TRBV21-1 is given as a pseudogene. Material: naive CD8+ T cells sorted from blood. The CDR3 spells CASSRITWALRNQPQHF. The CDR3 region has the DNA TGTGCCAGCAGCAGAATCACCTGGGCCCTGAGAAATCAGCCCCAGCATTTT.